The present T cell receptor beta chain was sequenced within a study of human T cells and chemical hapten exposure. Study results and caveats: TCRs at high frequency, those above 1 in 1000, did not change with DPC sensitization.

V was clipped by 0 bases and J by 3 bases, with 11 bases between them. The CDR3 runs 15 residues. CDR1 LNHNV and CDR2 YYDKDF come from the germline V gene (reference sequence). Regarding this clonotype: Its antigen is as yet unknown.

Time point indicated: healthy volunteer bleed at 2 weeks. The authors extracted total RNA from unfractionated whole blood. What the library attached to individual cDNA molecules were unique molecular identifiers. In the study's own analysis: From around 20,000 to 690,000 TCRs were found per sample, with a median of about 96,000. One entry per CDR3 protein, called by TCRdb with MiXCR from the RACE reads. The V and J calls were not made by the authors but by TCRdb's processing. The data hold tens of thousands of distinct CDR3 sequences, with 7.4% observed a single time. Material for sequencing was whole blood. The chain has TRBV15 and TRBJ1-1; the D gene is possibly TRBD1 (5 bases). This clonotype originated in a human donor in good health. Some clones in this sample may be carry-over from other donors' samples. As DNA, the CDR3 is TGTGCCACCAGCAGAGATGGCAGGGACTACACTGAAGCTTTCTTT. This sequence encodes CATSRDGRDYTEAFF.